This T cell receptor beta chain was sequenced during a study of T cell changes during pregnancy in multiple sclerosis. Assay: immunoSEQ multiplex PCR; the TCRdb copy retains only in-frame clones and omits some. The sample has under 40,000 clones, about 90% seen once. The V end was cut by 7 bases, the J end by 5 bases, with 12 bases between. CDR1 SGDLS and CDR2 YYNGEE come from the germline V gene. The CDR3 is made up of 12 amino acids. This chain connects TRBV9 to TRBJ1-1; tentative D call: TRBD1 (6 bases). The origin of this receptor is a female donor with multiple sclerosis, enrolled in a pregnancy study. Sequencing was performed on CD8+ T cells from peripheral blood mononuclear cells, taken before pregnancy. CDR3 nucleotides: TGTGCCAGCGGCGGGGGGCGAACTGAAGCTTTCTTT. Translating gives CASGGGRTEAFF.